This T cell receptor beta chain was sequenced in a study of cytomegalovirus exposure and HLA in healthy donors. Background on the study: A data release that came early held approximately 85 million unique TCRs from HLA-typed donors.

Use of 60 Vbeta and 13 Jbeta primers characterized the PCR. Clones were read by immunoSEQ multiplex PCR, and TCRdb kept only the in-frame ones, dropping some. The repertoire holds 150,000 or so clones, with 80% to 90% as singletons. Turning to this clone: Its cognate antigen is unknown.

Findings and caveats of the study: Later genetic work tied a missense DCLRE1C variant to beta-chain V and J trimming.

Per germline, CDR1 SGHTA and CDR2 FQGTGA. The CDR3 covers 16 residues. Trimming cost V 5 bases and J 0 bases, with 15 bases left between them. The V gene is TRBV7-3, the J gene TRBJ2-3, with a weak D call TRBD2 (6 bases). The origin of this receptor is a young man in good health and CMV-seronegative. Input material: PBMCs. The CDR3 loop reads CASSPPGGISTDTQYF. CDR3 DNA: TGTGCCAGCAGCCCCCCCGGGGGTATCAGCACAGATACGCAGTATTTT.